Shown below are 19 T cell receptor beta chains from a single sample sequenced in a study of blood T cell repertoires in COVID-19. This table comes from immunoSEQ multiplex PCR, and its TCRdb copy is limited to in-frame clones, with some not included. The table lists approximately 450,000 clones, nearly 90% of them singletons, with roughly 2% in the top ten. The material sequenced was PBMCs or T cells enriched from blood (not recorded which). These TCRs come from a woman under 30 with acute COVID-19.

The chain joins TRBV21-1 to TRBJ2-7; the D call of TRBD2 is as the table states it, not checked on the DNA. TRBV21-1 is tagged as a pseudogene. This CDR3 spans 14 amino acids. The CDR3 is CASSITYYIYEQYF. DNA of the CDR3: TGTGCCAGCAGCATAACCTATTATATCTACGAGCAGTACTTC.

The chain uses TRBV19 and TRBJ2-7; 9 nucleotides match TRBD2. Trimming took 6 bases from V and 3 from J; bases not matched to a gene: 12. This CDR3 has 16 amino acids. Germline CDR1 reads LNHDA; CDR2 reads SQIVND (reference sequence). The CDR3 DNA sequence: TGTGCCAGTAGCAAAACCCATAGCGGGAGTATCTACGAGCAGTACTTC. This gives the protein CASSKTHSGSIYEQYF.

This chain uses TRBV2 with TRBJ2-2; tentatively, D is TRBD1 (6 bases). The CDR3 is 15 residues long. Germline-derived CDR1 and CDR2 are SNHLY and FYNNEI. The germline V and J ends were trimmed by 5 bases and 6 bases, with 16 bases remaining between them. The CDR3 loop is CASSPRGNSAGELFF. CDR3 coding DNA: TGTGCCAGCAGTCCGAGGGGGAATAGCGCCGGGGAGCTGTTTTTT. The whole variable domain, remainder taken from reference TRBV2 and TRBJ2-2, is EPEVTQTPSHQVTQMGQEVILRCVPISNHLYFYWYRQILGQKVEFLVSFYNNEISEKSEIFDDQFSVERPDGSNFTLKIRSTKLEDSAMYFCASSPRGNSAGELFFGEGSRLTVL.

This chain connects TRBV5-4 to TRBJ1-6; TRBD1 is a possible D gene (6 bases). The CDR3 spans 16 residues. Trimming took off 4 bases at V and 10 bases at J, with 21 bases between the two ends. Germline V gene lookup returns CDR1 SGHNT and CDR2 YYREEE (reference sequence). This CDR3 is CASSRGAGALDSPLHF. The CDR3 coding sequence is TGTGCCAGCAGCCGGGGCGCAGGGGCGCTAGACTCACCCCTCCACTTT.

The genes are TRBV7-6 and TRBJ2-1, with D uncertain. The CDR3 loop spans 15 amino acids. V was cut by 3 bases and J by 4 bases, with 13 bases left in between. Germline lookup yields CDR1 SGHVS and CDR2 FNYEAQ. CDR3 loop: CASSFKSETYNEQFF. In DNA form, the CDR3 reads TGTGCCAGCAGCTTTAAGTCAGAAACGTACAATGAGCAGTTCTTC.

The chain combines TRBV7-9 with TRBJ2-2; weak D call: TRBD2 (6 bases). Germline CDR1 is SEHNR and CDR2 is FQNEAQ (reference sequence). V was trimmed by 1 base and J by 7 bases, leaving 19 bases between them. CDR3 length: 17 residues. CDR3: CASSLGLVGGTVGELFF. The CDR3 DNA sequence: TGTGCCAGCAGCTTAGGCTTGGTTGGAGGGACGGTCGGGGAGCTGTTTTTT.

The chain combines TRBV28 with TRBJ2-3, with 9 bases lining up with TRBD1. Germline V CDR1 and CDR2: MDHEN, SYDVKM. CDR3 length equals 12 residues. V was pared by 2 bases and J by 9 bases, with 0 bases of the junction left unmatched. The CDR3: CASSLDRGTQYF. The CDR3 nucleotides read TGTGCCAGCAGTTTAGACAGGGGGACGCAGTATTTT.

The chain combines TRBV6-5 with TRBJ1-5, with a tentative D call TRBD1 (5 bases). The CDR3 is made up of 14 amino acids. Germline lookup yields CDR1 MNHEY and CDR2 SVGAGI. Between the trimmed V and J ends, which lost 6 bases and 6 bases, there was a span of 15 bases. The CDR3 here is CASRQGIAGQPQHF. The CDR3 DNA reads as TGTGCCAGCAGGCAGGGAATAGCCGGTCAGCCCCAGCATTTT.

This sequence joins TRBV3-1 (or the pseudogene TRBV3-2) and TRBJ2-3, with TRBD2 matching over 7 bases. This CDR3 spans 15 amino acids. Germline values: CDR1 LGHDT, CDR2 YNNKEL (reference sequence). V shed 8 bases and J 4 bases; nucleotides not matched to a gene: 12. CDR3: CASATSRISSDTQYF. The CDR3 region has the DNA TGTGCCAGCGCGACTAGCCGTATTTCCTCAGATACGCAGTATTTT.

In DNA, the CDR3 is TGTGCCAGCAGTGAAGCGGCGGGACAGGAGATACTTTTCTTCAATCAGCCCCAGCATTTT. It is translated as CASSEAAGQEILFFNQPQHF. The J gene is TRBJ1-5, the V gene TRBV6-1, with TRBD1 identical over 8 bases. There are 20 residues in the CDR3. The junction had 16 bases not matched to a gene; V was cut back by 0 bases and J by 3 bases. From germline, CDR1 is MNHNS and CDR2 SASEGT.

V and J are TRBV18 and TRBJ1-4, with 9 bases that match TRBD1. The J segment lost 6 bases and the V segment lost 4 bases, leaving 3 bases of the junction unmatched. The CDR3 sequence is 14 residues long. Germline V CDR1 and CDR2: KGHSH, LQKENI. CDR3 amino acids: CASSQTGGDEKLFF. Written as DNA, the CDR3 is TGTGCCAGCTCACAAACAGGGGGCGATGAAAAACTGTTTTTT.

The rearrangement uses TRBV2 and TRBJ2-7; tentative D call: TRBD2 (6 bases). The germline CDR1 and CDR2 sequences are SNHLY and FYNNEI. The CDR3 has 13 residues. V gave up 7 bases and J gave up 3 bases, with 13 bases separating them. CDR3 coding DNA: TGTGCCAGCACACGGGAGAAAGTCTACGAGCAGTACTTC. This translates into CASTREKVYEQYF.

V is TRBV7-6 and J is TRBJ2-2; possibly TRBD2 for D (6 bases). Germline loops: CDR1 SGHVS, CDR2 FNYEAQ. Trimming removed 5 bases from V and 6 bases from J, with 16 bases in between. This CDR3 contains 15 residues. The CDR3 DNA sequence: TGTGCCAGCAGCCCTCAAGGGGAGGCGGCCGGGGAGCTGTTTTTT. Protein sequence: CASSPQGEAAGELFF.

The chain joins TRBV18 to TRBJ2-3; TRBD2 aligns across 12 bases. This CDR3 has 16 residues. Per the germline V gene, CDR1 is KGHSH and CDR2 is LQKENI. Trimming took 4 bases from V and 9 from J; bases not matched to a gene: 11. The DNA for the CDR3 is TGTGCCAGCTCACTCCCGACTAGCGGGGGCCTTGGGACGCAGTATTTT. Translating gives CASSLPTSGGLGTQYF.

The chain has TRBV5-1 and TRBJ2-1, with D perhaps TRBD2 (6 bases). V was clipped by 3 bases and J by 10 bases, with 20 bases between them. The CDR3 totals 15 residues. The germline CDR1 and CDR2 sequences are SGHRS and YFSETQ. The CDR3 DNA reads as TGCGCCAGCAGCTCGCCGGGACTCGTTGTCGGGGAGCAGTTCTTC. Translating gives CASSSPGLVVGEQFF. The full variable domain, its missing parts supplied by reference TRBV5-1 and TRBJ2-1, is KAGVTQTPRYLIKTRGQQVTLSCSPISGHRSVSWYQQTPGQGLQFLFEYFSETQRNKGNFPGRFSGRQFSNSRSEMNVSTLELGDSALYLCASSSPGLVVGEQFFGPGTRLTVL.

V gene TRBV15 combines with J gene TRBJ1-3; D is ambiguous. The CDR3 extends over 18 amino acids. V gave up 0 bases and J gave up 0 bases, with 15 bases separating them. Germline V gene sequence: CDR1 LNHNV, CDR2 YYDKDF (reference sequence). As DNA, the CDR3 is TGTGCCACCAGCAGAGATCTGAGCCGTCCGAGCTCTGGAAACACCATATATTTT. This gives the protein CATSRDLSRPSSGNTIYF. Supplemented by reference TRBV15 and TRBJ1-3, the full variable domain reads DAMVIQNPRYQVTQFGKPVTLSCSQTLNHNVMYWYQQKSSQAPKLLFHYYDKDFNNEADTPDNFQSRRPNTSFCFLDIRSPGLGDTAMYLCATSRDLSRPSSGNTIYFGEGSWLTVV.

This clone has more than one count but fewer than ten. In DNA form, the CDR3 reads TGTGCCAGAAGCCATGGACAGCAAGAGACCCAGTACTTC. This gives the protein CARSHGQQETQYF. This chain joins TRBV5-3 and TRBJ2-5; D is possibly TRBD1 (6 bases). TRBV5-3 is labeled an ORF, and its function is uncertain. V was shortened by 4 bases and J by 2 bases, with 9 bases between the two germline ends. This CDR3 is 13 amino acids long.

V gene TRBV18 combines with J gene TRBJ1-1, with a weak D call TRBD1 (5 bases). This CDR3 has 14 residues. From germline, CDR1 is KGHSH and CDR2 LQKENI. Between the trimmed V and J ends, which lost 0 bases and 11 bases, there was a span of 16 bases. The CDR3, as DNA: TGTGCCAGCTCACCACCCGACAGATTACGCGCGGCTTTCTTT. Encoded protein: CASSPPDRLRAAFF.

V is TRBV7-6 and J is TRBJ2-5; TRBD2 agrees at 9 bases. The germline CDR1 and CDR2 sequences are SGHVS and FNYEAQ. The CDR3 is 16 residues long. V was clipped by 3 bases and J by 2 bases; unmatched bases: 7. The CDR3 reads CASSFWSGGPQETQYF. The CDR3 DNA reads TGTGCCAGCAGCTTCTGGAGCGGGGGGCCTCAAGAGACCCAGTACTTC.